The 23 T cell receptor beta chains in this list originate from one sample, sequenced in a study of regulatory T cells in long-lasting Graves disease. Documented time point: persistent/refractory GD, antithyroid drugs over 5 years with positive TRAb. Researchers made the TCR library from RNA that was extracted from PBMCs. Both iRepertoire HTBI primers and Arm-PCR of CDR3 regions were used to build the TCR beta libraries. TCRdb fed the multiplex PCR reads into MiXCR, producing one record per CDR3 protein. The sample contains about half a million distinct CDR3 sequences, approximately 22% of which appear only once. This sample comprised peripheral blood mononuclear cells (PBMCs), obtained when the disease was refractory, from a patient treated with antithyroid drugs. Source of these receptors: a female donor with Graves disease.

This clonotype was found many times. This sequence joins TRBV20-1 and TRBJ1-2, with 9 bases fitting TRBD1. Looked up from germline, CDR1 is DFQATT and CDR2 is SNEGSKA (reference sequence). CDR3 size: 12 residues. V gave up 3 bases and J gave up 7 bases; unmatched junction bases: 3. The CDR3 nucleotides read TGCAGTGCTAGGGGACAGGGAACTGGCTACACCTTC. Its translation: CSARGQGTGYTF.

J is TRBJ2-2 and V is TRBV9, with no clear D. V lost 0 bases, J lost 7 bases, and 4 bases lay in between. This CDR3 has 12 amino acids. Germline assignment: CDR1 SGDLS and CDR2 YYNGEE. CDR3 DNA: TGTGCCAGCAGCGTAGAGGACGGGGAGCTGTTTTTT. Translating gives CASSVEDGELFF.

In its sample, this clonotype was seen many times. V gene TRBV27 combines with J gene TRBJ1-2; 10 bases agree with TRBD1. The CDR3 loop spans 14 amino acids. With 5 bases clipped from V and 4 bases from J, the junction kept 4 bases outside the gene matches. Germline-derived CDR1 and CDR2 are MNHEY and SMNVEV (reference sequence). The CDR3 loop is CASSRQGASYGYTF. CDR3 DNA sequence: TGTGCCAGCAGTCGACAGGGGGCATCCTATGGCTACACCTTC.

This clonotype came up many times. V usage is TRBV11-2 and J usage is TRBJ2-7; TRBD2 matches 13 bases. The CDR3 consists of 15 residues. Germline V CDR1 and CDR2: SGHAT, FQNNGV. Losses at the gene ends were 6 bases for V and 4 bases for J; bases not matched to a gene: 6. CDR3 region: CASRKTSGRRYEQYF. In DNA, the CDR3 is TGTGCCAGCAGGAAGACTAGCGGGAGGCGATACGAGCAGTACTTC.

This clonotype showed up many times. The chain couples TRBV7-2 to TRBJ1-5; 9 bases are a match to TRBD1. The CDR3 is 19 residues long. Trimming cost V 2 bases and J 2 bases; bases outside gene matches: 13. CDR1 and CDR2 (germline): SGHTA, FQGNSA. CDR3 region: CASSLIAGTGSRGNQPQHF. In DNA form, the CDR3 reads TGTGCCAGCAGCTTAATCGCCGGGACAGGGAGTAGGGGCAATCAGCCCCAGCATTTT.

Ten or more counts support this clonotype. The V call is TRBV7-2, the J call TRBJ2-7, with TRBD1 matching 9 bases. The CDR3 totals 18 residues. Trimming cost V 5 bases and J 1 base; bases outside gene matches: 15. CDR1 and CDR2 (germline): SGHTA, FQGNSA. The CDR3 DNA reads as TGTGCCAGCAGCCCATCACCGGACAGGGGAATTGGATCCTACGAGCAGTACTTC. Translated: CASSPSPDRGIGSYEQYF.

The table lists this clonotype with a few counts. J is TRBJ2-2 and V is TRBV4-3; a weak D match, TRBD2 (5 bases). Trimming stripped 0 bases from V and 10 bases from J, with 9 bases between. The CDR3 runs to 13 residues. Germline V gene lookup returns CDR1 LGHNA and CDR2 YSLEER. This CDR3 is CASSQDRGEELFF. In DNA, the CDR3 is TGCGCCAGCAGCCAAGATCGGGGTGAGGAGCTGTTTTTT.

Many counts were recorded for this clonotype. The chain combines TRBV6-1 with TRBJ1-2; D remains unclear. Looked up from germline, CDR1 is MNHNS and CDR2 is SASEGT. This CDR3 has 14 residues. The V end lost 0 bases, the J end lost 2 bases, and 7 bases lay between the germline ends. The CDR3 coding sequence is TGTGCCAGCAGTGAAGCAGGAGGGAACTATGGCTACACCTTC. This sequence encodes CASSEAGGNYGYTF.

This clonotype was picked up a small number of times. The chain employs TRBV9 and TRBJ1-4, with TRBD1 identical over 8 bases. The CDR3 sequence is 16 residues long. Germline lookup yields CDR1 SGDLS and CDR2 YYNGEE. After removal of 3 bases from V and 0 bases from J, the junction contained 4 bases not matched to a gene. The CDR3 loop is CASSAGQGTTNEKLFF. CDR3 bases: TGTGCCAGCAGCGCCGGACAGGGCACAACTAATGAAAAACTGTTTTTT.

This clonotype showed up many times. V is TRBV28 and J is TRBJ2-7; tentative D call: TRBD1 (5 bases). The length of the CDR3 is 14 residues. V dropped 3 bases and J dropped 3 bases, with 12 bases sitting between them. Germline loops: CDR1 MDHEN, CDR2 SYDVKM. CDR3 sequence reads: CASSLGPSNYEQYF. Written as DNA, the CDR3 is TGTGCCAGCAGTTTGGGGCCGTCCAACTACGAGCAGTACTTC. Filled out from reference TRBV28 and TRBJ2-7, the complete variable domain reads DVKVTQSSRYLVKRTGEKVFLECVQDMDHENMFWYRQDPGLGLRLIYFSYDVKMKEKGDIPEGYSVSREKKERFSLILESASTNQTSMYLCASSLGPSNYEQYFGPGTRLTVT.

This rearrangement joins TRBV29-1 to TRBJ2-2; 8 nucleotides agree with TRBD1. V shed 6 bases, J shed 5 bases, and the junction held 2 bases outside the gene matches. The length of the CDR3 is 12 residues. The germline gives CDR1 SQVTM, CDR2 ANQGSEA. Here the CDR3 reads CSVRQGTGELFF. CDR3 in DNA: TGCAGCGTACGACAGGGGACCGGGGAGCTGTTTTTT.

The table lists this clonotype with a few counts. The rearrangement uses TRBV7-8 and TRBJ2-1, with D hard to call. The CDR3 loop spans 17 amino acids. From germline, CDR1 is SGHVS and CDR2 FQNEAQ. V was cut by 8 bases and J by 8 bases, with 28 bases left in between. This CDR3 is CASGRQSFGRLVDEQFF. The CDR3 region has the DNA TGTGCCAGCGGAAGACAATCCTTTGGGCGGTTAGTTGATGAGCAGTTCTTC.

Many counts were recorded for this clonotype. CDR3 in amino acids: CASSVGEASTNEKLFF. The CDR3 DNA reads as TGTGCCAGCAGCGTAGGTGAGGCCTCAACTAATGAAAAACTGTTTTTT. The J gene is TRBJ1-4, the V gene TRBV9; D not resolved. The CDR3 extends over 16 amino acids. The ends were cut back, 0 bases at V and 0 bases at J, with 9 bases in the middle. CDR1 and CDR2 (germline): SGDLS, YYNGEE.

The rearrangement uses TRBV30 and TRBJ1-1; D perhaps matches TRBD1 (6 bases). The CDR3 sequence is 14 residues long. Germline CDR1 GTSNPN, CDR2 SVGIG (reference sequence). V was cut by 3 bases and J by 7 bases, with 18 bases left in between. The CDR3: CAWRRVGGGGEAFF. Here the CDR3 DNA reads TGTGCCTGGAGGAGGGTCGGGGGCGGCGGTGAAGCTTTCTTT.

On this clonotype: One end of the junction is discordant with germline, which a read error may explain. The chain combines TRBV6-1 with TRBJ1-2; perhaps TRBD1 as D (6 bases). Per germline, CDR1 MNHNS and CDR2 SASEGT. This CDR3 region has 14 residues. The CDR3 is CASSERGGNYGCTF. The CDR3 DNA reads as TGTGCCAGCAGTGAGAGGGGGGGCAACTATGGCTGCACCTTC.

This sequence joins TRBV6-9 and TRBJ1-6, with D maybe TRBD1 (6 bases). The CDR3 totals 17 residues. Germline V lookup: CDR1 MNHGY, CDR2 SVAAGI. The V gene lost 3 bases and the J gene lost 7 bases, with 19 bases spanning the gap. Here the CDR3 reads CASSYSFRDTENSPLHF. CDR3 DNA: TGTGCCAGCAGTTACTCTTTCCGGGACACCGAAAATTCACCCCTCCACTTT.

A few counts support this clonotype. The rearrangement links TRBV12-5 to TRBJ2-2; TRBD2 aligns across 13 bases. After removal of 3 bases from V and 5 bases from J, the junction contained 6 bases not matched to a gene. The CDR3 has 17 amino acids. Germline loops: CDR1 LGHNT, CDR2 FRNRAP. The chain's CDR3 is CASGFRTSGGGTGELFF. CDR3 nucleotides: TGTGCTAGTGGTTTTAGGACTAGCGGGGGTGGAACCGGGGAGCTGTTTTTT.

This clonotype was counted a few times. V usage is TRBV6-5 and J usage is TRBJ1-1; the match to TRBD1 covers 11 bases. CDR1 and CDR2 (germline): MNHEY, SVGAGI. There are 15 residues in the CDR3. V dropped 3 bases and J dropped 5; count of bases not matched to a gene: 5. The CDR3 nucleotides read TGTGCCAGCAGTTATCCGGGACAGGGGGAGACTGAAGCTTTCTTT. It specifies CASSYPGQGETEAFF.

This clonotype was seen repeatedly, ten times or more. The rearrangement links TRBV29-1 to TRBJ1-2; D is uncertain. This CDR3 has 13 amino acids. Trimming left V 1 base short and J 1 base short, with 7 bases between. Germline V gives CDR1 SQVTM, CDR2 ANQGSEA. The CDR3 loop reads CSVEGVSNYGYTF. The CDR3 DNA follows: TGCAGCGTTGAAGGGGTCAGTAACTATGGCTACACCTTC.

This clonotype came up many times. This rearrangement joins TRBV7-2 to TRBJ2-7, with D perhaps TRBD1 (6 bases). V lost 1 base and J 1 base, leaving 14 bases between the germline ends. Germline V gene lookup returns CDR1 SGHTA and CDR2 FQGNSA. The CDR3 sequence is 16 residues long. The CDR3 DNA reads TGTGCCAGCAGCTTAGGGCCTCGTGGACAGTCCTACGAGCAGTACTTC. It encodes CASSLGPRGQSYEQYF.

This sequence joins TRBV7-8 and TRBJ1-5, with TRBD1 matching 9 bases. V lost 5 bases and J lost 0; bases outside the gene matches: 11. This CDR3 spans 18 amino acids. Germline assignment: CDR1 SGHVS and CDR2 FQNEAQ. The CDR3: CASSGRDRVLGSNQPQHF. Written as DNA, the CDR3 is TGTGCCAGCAGCGGTCGGGACAGGGTGTTGGGTAGCAATCAGCCCCAGCATTTT. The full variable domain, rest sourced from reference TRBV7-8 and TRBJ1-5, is GAGVSQSPRYKVAKRGQDVALRCDPISGHVSLFWYQQALGQGPEFLTYFQNEAQLDKSGLPSDRFFAERPEGSVSTLKIQRTQQEDSAVYLCASSGRDRVLGSNQPQHFGDGTRLSIL.

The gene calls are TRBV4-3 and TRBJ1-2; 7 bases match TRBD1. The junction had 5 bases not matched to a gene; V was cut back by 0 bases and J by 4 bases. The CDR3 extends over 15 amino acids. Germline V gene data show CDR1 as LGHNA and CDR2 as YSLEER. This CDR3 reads CASSQDSGGFYGYTF. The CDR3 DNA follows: TGCGCCAGCAGCCAAGATTCAGGGGGATTCTATGGCTACACCTTC.

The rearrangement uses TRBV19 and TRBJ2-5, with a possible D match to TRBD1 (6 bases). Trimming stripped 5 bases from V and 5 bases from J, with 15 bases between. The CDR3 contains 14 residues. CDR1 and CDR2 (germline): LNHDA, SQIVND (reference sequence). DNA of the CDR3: TGTGCCAGTAGTTCGTATGGCAGGGGCGAGACCCAGTACTTC. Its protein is CASSSYGRGETQYF.